The 11 T cell receptor beta chains below come from one sample, sequenced in a study of blood T cell repertoires in COVID-19. Some clones are missing from TCRdb's copy, which holds only in-frame ones; the method was immunoSEQ multiplex PCR. The table has 250,000 or so clones, about 88% seen once. Material: peripheral blood. The receptors were sampled from a woman aged 40 to 50 who had recovered from COVID-19.

The rearrangement uses TRBV24-1 and TRBJ2-3; maybe TRBD2 (5 bases). Germline V gene lookup returns CDR1 KGHDR and CDR2 SFDVKD. With 4 bases removed from V and 1 base from J, the gap between germline ends came to 8 bases. This CDR3 has 14 residues. CDR3: CATSDGSGTDTQYF. CDR3 coding DNA: TGTGCCACCAGTGACGGTAGCGGCACAGATACGCAGTATTTT.

The chain recombines TRBV11-3 with TRBJ1-1, with D possibly matching TRBD1 (5 bases). Per germline, CDR1 SGHNT and CDR2 YENEEA. Trimming pared 5 bases from V and 5 bases from J, leaving 15 bases between. CDR3 length equals 14 residues. The CDR3 bases are TGTGCCAGCAGCGAATACGGGGGATCAACTGAAGCTTTCTTT. It specifies CASSEYGGSTEAFF.

This sequence joins TRBV29-1 and TRBJ2-1; 10 bases match TRBD1. From germline, CDR1 is SQVTM and CDR2 ANQGSEA. J was trimmed by 4 bases and V by 5 bases; bases with no gene match: 5. The CDR3 runs 14 residues. Here the CDR3 DNA reads TGCAGCGTTATCTCGGACAGGGGGTACAATGAGCAGTTCTTC. Encoded protein: CSVISDRGYNEQFF.

In this sample, this clone turned up once. The J gene is TRBJ2-3, the V gene TRBV6-2 or TRBV6-3; TRBD2 matches at 7 bases. V shed 2 bases, J shed 3 bases, and the junction held 8 bases outside the gene matches. Germline V gene data show CDR1 as MNHEY and CDR2 as SVGEGT. The CDR3 spans 16 residues. In DNA form, the CDR3 reads TGTGCCAGCAGTTACCAGACGGGACTAAGGACAGATACGCAGTATTTT. Translation gives CASSYQTGLRTDTQYF.

The chain employs TRBV10-2 and TRBJ1-1; TRBD1 matches 9 bases. The CDR3 consists of 14 residues. CDR1 and CDR2 from the germline V gene are WSHSY and SAAADI. Trimming took 2 bases from V and 8 from J; bases not matched to a gene: 6. Here the CDR3 reads CASSEDRGKLEAFF. The CDR3 DNA reads as TGCGCCAGCAGTGAGGACAGGGGGAAGTTGGAAGCTTTCTTT.

The V call is TRBV5-6, the J call TRBJ2-5, with D uncertain. The CDR3 has 16 residues. The V gene lost 0 bases and the J gene lost 0 bases, with 12 bases spanning the gap. CDR1 and CDR2 (germline): SGHDT, YYEEEE. CDR3 loop: CASSLVASKYQETQYF. The CDR3 DNA is TGTGCCAGCAGCTTGGTTGCGTCAAAGTACCAAGAGACCCAGTACTTC.

V is TRBV3-1 (or the pseudogene TRBV3-2) and J is TRBJ2-3, with a possible D match to TRBD2 (5 bases). Germline V gene data show CDR1 as LGHDT and CDR2 as YNNKEL (reference sequence). The CDR3 is made up of 12 amino acids. Deletions cut 10 bases from V and 1 base from J, with 9 bases between. The CDR3 DNA reads as TGTGCCACCGCGAGGGGCACAGATACGCAGTATTTT. It encodes CATARGTDTQYF.

This clone was recorded only once. This rearrangement joins TRBV2 to TRBJ1-5; 7 bases map to TRBD1. V lost 6 bases and J lost 6; bases outside the gene matches: 8. CDR3 size: 14 residues. Germline CDR1 SNHLY, CDR2 FYNNEI. Here the CDR3 DNA reads TGTGCCAGCAGGGGGGACAGCGATTTTCAGCCCCAGCATTTT. Protein product: CASRGDSDFQPQHF.

This rearrangement joins TRBV5-6 to TRBJ2-2; a weak D match, TRBD2 (6 bases). V shed 2 bases and J shed 2 bases, with 16 bases lying between them. CDR3 length: 17 residues. Per germline, CDR1 SGHDT and CDR2 YYEEEE. CDR3 DNA: TGTGCCAGCAGCTTCAGCTGGGGTAGCGGAAACACCGGGGAGCTGTTTTTT. This translates into CASSFSWGSGNTGELFF.

This chain uses TRBV5-1 with TRBJ1-2; 7 bases align to TRBD1. Germline CDR1 SGHRS, CDR2 YFSETQ. V shed 0 bases, J shed 3 bases, and the junction held 2 bases outside the gene matches. The CDR3 covers 14 residues. CDR3 in DNA: TGCGCCAGCAGCTTGGGACAGGGTGACTATGGCTACACCTTC. Protein: CASSLGQGDYGYTF.

V usage is TRBV5-1 and J usage is TRBJ2-1; possible D gene TRBD1, 6 bases. Trimming left V 2 bases short and J 8 bases short, with 14 bases between. This CDR3 contains 14 residues. Germline CDR1 reads SGHRS; CDR2 reads YFSETQ. The CDR3 sequence is CASSLRQVVDEQFF. The CDR3 coding sequence is TGCGCCAGCAGCTTAAGACAGGTGGTCGATGAGCAGTTCTTC. Full variable domain (remainder filled in from reference TRBV5-1 and TRBJ2-1): KAGVTQTPRYLIKTRGQQVTLSCSPISGHRSVSWYQQTPGQGLQFLFEYFSETQRNKGNFPGRFSGRQFSNSRSEMNVSTLELGDSALYLCASSLRQVVDEQFFGPGTRLTVL.